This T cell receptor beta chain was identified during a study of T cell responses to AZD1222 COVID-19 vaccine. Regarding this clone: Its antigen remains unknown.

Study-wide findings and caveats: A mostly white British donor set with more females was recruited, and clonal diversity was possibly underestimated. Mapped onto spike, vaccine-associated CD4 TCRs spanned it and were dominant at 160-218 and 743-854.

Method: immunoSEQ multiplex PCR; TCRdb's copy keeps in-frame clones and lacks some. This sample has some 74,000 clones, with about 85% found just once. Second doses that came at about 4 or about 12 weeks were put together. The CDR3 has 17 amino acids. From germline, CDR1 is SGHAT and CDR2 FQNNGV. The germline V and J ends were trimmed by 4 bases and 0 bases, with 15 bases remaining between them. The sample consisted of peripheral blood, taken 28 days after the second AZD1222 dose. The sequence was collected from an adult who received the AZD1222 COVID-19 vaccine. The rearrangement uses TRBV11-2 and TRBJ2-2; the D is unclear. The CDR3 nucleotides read TGTGCCAGCAGCTCATACCGGAATCAGGCGAACACCGGGGAGCTGTTTTTT. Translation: CASSSYRNQANTGELFF.